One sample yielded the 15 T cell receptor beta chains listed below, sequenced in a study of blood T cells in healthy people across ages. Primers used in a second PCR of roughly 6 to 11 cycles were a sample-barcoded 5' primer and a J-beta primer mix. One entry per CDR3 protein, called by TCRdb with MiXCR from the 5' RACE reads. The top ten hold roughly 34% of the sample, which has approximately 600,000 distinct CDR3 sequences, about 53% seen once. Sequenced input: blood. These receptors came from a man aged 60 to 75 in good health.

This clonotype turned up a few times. The CDR3 coding sequence is TGTGCCAGCAGTCTCATAGTCTATGGCTACACCTTC. Translation: CASSLIVYGYTF. V and J are TRBV7-2 and TRBJ1-2; D is unclear. The CDR3 totals 12 residues. Trimming stripped 6 bases from V and 4 bases from J, with 9 bases between. Per germline, CDR1 SGHTA and CDR2 FQGNSA.

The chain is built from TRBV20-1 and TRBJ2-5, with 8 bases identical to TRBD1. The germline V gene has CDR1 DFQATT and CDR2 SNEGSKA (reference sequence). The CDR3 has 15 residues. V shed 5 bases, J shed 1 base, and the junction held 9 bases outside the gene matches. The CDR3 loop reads CSAARTGSIQETQYF. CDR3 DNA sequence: TGCAGTGCTGCCCGGACAGGGAGTATCCAAGAGACCCAGTACTTC.

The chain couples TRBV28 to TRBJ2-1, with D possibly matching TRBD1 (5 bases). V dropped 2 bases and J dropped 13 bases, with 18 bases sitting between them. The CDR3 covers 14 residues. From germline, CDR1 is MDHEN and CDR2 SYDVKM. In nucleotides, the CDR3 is TGTGCCAGCAGTTTAGACAGACAACAAGAGACCCAGTTCTTC. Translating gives CASSLDRQQETQFF.

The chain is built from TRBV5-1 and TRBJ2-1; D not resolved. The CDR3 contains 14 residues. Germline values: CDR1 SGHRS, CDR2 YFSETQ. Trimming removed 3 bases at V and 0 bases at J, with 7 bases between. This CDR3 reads CASSWGSSYNEQFF. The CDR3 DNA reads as TGCGCCAGCAGCTGGGGAAGCTCCTACAATGAGCAGTTCTTC.

The DNA of the CDR3 is TGTGCCAGCAGCCCTGGACAGGGAGACGCAGATACGCAGTATTTT. Protein: CASSPGQGDADTQYF. The chain employs TRBV5-5 and TRBJ2-3; TRBD1 matches 8 bases. The germline gives CDR1 SGHKS, CDR2 YYEKEE (reference sequence). The CDR3 sequence is 15 residues long. The trim removed 4 bases at V and 4 bases at J, leaving 8 bases unmatched. Full variable domain (missing parts from reference TRBV5-5 and TRBJ2-3): DAGVTQSPTHLIKTRGQQVTLRCSPISGHKSVSWYQQVLGQGPQFIFQYYEKEERGRGNFPDRFSARQFPNYSSELNVNALLLGDSALYLCASSPGQGDADTQYFGPGTRLTVL.

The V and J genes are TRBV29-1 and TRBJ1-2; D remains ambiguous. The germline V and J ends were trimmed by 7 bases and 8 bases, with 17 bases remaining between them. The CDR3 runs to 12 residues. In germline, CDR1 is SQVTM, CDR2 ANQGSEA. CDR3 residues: CSAERTAYGYTF. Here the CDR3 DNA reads TGCAGCGCTGAGCGGACGGCTTACGGCTACACCTTC.

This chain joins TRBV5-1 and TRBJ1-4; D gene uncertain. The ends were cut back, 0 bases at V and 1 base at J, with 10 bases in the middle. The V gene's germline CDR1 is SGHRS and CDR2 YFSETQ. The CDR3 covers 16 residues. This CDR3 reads CASSLAPTGTNEKLFF. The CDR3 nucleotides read TGCGCCAGCAGCTTGGCCCCCACCGGAACTAATGAAAAACTGTTTTTT.

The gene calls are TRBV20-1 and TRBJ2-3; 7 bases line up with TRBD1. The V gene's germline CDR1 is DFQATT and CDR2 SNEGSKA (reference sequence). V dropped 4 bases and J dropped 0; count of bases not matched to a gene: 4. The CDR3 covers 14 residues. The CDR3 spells CSATGQASTDTQYF. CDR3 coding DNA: TGCAGTGCTACCGGACAGGCTAGCACAGATACGCAGTATTTT.

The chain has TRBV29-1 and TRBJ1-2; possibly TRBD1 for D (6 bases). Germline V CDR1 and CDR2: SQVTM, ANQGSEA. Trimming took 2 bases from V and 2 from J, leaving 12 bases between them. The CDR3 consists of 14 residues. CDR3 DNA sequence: TGCAGCGTTGAACGGGGGGCCGAGAACTATGGCTACACCTTC. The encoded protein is CSVERGAENYGYTF.

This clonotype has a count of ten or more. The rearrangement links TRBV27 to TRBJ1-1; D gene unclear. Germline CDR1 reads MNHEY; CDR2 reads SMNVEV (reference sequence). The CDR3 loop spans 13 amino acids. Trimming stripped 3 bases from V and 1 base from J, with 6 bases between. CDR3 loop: CASSFGENTEAFF. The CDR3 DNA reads TGTGCCAGCAGTTTTGGGGAGAACACTGAAGCTTTCTTT.

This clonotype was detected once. This chain's CDR3 is CASSLRGPRGSGANVLTF. In nucleotides, the CDR3 is TGTGCCAGCAGTTTAAGGGGCCCTCGAGGGTCTGGGGCCAACGTCCTGACTTTC. The gene calls are TRBV12-3 or TRBV12-4 and TRBJ2-6; the D gene could be TRBD1 or TRBD2 (5 bases each). The CDR3 covers 18 residues. V was pared by 2 bases and J by 1 base, with 15 bases between.

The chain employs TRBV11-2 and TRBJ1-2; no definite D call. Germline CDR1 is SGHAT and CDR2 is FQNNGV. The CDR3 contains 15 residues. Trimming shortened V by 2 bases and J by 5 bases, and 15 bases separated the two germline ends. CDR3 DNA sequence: TGTGCCAGCAGCTTACCGTCGGTCGCGAAGTATGGCTACACCTTC. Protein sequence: CASSLPSVAKYGYTF. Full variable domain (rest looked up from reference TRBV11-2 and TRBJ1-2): EAGVAQSPRYKIIEKRQSVAFWCNPISGHATLYWYQQILGQGPKLLIQFQNNGVVDDSQLPKDRFSAERLKGVDSTLKIQPAKLEDSAVYLCASSLPSVAKYGYTFGSGTRLTVV.

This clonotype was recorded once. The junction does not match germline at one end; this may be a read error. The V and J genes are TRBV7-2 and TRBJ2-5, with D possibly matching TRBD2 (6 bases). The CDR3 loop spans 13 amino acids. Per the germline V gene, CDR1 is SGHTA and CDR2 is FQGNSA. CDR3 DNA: TGTGCCAGCAGCAAGACTAGTCCGGAGACCCAGCACTTC. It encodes CASSKTSPETQHF.

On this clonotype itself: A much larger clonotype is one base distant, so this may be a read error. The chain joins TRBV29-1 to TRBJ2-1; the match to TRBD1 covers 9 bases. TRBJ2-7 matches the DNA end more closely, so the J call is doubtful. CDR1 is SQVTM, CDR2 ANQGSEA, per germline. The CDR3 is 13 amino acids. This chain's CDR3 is CSGGQGPYNEQYF. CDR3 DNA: TGCAGCGGGGGACAGGGCCCATACAATGAGCAGTACTTC.

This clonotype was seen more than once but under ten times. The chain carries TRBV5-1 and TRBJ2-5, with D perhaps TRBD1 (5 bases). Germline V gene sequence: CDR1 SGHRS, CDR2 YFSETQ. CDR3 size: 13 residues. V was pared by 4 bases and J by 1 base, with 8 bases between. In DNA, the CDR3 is TGCGCCAGCAGCAAGGGGTCCCAAGAGACCCAGTACTTC. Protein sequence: CASSKGSQETQYF. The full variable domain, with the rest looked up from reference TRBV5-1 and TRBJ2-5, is KAGVTQTPRYLIKTRGQQVTLSCSPISGHRSVSWYQQTPGQGLQFLFEYFSETQRNKGNFPGRFSGRQFSNSRSEMNVSTLELGDSALYLCASSKGSQETQYFGPGTRLLVL.